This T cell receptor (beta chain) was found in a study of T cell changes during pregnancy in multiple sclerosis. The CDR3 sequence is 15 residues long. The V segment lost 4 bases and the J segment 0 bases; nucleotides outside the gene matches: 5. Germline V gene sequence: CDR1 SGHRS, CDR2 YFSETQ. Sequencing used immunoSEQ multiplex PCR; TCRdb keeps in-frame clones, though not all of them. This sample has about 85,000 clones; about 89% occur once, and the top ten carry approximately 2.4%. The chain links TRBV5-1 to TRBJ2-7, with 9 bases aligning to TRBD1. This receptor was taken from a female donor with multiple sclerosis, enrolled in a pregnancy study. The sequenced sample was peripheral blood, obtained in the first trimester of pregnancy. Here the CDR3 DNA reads TGCGCCAGCAGCACAGGGGGCCCAAGCTCCTACGAGCAGTACTTC. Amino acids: CASSTGGPSSYEQYF.